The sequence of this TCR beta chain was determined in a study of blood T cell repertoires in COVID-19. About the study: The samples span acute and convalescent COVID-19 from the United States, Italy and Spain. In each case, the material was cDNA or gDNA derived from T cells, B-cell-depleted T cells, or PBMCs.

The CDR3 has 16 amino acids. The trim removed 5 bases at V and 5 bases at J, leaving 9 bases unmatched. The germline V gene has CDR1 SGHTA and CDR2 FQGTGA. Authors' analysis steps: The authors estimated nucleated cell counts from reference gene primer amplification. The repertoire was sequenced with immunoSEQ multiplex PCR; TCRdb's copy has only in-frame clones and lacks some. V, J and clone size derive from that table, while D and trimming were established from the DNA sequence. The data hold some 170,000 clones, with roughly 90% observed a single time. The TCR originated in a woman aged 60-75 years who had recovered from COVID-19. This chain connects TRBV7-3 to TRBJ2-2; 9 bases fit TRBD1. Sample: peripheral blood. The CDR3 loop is CASSNPGQGLTGELFF. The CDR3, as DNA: TGTGCCAGCAGCAATCCGGGACAGGGCCTGACCGGGGAGCTGTTTTTT.